Given below is one TCR beta chain in context. This entry comes from a study of control samples from healthy donors and cancer patients. Produced via immunoSEQ multiplex PCR; TCRdb's table is partial and in-frame only. The sample has tens of thousands of clones, more than 75% seen once. The germline V gene encodes CDR1 LGHDT and CDR2 YNNKEL (reference sequence). Trimming took off 2 bases at V and 0 bases at J, with 4 bases between the two ends. The CDR3 has 13 residues. Sequenced sample: PBMCs. The chain combines TRBV3-1 (or the pseudogene TRBV3-2) with TRBJ2-5, with D unresolved. This TCR derives from a man aged 55-75 years with colorectal cancer. The CDR3 region has the DNA TGTGCCAGCAGCCAACACAACCAAGAGACCCAGTACTTC. Its translation is CASSQHNQETQYF.